This T cell receptor beta chain originates from a study of CD8+CD57+ T cells in acquired aplastic anemia. Looking at the study overall: Sorting CD4+ and CD8+ cells gave DNA averaging around 3 ug. Study observations and caveats: Patients and controls shared some 30 CD8+ CDR3 sequences, highly expressed in patients.

With regard to this clonotype: Its antigen is currently unknown.

J was trimmed by 1 base and V by 3 bases; bases with no gene match: 1. The CDR3 totals 14 residues. Germline V gene data show CDR1 as GTSNPN and CDR2 as SVGIG (reference sequence). For CDR3 and TCR beta VDJ profiling, genomic DNA was the template used. TCRdb reanalysed the reads using MiXCR and keeps one entry per CDR3 protein. The data hold fewer than 250,000 distinct CDR3 sequences, with around half observed a single time. Previously, flow cytometry had revealed CD8+CD57+ cell expansion in the patients chosen for sequencing. Severe acquired aplastic anemia affected all patients. This TCR was recovered from a human donor with aplastic anemia. This chain uses TRBV30 with TRBJ1-1; 11 bases match TRBD1. Sequenced sample: sorted CD4+, CD8+, or CD8+CD57+ T cells (not recorded which) from PBMCs. For the CDR3, the DNA is TGTGCCTGGAGGGGGACAGGGGGGAACACTGAAGCTTTCTTT. This codes for CAWRGTGGNTEAFF.